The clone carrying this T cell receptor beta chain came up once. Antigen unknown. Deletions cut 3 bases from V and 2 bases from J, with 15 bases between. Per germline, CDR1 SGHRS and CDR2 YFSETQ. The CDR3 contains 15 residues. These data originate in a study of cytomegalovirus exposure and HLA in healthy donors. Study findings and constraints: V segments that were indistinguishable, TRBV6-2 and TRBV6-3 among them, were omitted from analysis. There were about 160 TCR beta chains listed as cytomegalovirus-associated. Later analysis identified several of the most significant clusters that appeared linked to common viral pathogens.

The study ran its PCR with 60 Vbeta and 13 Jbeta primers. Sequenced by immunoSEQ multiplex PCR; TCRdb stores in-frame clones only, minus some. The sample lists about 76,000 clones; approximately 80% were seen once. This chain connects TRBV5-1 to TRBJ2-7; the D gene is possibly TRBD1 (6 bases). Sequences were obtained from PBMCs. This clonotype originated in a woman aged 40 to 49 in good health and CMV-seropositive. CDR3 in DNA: TGCGCCAGCAGCTCCTGGACAGCATTAACCTACGAGCAGTACTTC. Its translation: CASSSWTALTYEQYF.